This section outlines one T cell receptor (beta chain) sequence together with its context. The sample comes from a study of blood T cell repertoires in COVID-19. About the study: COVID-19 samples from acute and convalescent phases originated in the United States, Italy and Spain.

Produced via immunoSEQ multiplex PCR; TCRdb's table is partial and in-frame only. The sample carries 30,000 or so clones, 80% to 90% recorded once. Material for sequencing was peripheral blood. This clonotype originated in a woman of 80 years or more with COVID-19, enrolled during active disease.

The CDR3 bases are TGTGCCTGGCACCGCGGAGTCTACGAGCAGTACTTC. It translates to CAWHRGVYEQYF. The genes are TRBV30 and TRBJ2-7; the D is unclear. Germline CDR1 and CDR2: GTSNPN and SVGIG (reference sequence). This CDR3 comprises 12 residues. The V gene lost 5 bases and the J gene lost 3 bases, with 11 bases spanning the gap.